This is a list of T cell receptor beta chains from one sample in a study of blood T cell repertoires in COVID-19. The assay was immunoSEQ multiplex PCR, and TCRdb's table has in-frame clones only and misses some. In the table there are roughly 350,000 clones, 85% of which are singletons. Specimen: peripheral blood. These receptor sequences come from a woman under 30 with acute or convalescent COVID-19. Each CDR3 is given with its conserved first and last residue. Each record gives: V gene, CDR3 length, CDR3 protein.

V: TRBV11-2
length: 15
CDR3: CASSHWVERESEQYF

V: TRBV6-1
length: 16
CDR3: CASSELIAVSGNTIYF

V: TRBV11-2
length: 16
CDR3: CASSPRQGAGNTEAFF

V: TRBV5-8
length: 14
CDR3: CASSRGLAGGQQYF

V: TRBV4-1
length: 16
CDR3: CASSQEWGGRLYEQYF

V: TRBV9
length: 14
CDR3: CASSWGDATQGYTF

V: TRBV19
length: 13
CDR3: CASSHGGEDGYTF

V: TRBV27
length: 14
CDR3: CASSSTGAPGELFF

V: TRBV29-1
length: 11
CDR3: CSVLMGNTIYF

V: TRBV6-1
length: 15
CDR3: CASSEVSGGPDTQYF

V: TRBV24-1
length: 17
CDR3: CATSDRILAGGTNEQFF

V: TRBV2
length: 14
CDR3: CASVRLAGRDTQYF

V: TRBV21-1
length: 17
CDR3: CASSLVGDRASGNTIYF

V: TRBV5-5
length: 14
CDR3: CASSESEAIWPQHF

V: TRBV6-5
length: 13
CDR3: CASSKGAYQPQHF

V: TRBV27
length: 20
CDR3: CASSQIAGTGFRASNQPQHF

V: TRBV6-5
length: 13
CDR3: CASSPSEGTEAFF

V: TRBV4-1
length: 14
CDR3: CASSQASPGYEQYF

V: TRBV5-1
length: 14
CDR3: CASSLEQGNTEAFF

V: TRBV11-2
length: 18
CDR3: CASSRVGTGRARGDTQYF

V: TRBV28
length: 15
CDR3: CASSGSGEGTYEQYF

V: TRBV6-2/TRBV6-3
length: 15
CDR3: CASSQRQGPNQPQHF

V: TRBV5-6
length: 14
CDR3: CASSWDRNTDTQYF

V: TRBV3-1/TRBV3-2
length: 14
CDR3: CASSLATSTDTQYF

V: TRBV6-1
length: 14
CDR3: CASSDWQGNTEAFF

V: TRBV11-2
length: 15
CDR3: CASSPLQGGRYGYTF